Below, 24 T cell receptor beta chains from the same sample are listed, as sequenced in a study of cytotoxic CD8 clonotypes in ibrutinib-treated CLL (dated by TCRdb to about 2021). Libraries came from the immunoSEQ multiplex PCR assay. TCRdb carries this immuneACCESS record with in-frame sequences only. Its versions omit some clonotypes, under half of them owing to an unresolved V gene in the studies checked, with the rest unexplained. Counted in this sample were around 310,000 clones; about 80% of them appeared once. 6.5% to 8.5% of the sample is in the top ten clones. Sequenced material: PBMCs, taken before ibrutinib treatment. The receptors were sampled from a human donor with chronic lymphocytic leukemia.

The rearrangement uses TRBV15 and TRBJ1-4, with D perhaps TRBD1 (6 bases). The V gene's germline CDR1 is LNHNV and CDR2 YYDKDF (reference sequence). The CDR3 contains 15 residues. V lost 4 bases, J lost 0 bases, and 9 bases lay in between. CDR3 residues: CATSTGEATNEKLFF. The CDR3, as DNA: TGTGCCACCAGCACAGGGGAAGCAACTAATGAAAAACTGTTTTTT. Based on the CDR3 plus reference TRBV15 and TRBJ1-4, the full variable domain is DAMVIQNPRYQVTQFGKPVTLSCSQTLNHNVMYWYQQKSSQAPKLLFHYYDKDFNNEADTPDNFQSRRPNTSFCFLDIRSPGLGDTAMYLCATSTGEATNEKLFFGSGTQLSVL.

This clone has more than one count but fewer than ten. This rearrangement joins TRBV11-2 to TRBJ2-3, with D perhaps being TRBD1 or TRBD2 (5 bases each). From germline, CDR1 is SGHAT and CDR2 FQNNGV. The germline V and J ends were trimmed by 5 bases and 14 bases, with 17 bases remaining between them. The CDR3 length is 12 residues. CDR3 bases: TGTGCCAGCAGCCGCTTCGGGACGAACCTGTATTTT. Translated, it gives CASSRFGTNLYF.

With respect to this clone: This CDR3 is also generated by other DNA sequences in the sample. The CDR3 DNA reads TGTGCCAGCAGTCCTGGGGGCAATCAGCCCCAGCATTTT. Translating it yields CASSPGGNQPQHF. The chain joins TRBV25-1 to TRBJ1-5; D gene unclear. This CDR3 has 13 residues. V dropped 5 bases and J dropped 2 bases, with 7 bases sitting between them. The germline V gene encodes CDR1 MGHDK and CDR2 SYGVNS.

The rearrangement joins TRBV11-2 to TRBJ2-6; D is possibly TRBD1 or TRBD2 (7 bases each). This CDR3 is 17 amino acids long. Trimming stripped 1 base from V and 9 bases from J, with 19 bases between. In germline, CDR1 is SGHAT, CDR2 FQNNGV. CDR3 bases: TGTGCCAGCAGCTTAGTGGCAGGGGGGGCCCTAAGCAACGTCCTGACTTTC. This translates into CASSLVAGGALSNVLTF.

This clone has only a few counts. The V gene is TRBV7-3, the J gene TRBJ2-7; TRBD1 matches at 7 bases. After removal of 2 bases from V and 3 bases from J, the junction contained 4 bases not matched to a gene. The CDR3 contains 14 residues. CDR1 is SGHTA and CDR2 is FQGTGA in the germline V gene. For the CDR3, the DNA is TGTGCCAGCAGCTTAGATCCAGGGGGCTACGAGCAGTACTTC. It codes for CASSLDPGGYEQYF.

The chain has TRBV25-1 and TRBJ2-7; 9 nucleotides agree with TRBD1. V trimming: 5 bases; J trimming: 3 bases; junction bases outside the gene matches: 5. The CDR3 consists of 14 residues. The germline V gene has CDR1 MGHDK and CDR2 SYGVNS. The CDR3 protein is CASSPGTGIYEQYF. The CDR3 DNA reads TGTGCCAGCAGTCCCGGGACAGGGATCTACGAGCAGTACTTC.

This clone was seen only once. The DNA of the CDR3 is TGTGCCAGCAGAATCAGGAACACCGGGGAGCTGTTTTTT. This encodes CASRIRNTGELFF. V usage is TRBV11-2 and J usage is TRBJ2-2; no clear D. The CDR3 has 13 amino acids. The V end was cut by 6 bases, the J end by 1 base, with 6 bases between. Germline V gene data show CDR1 as SGHAT and CDR2 as FQNNGV. The variable domain in full, completed from reference TRBV11-2 and TRBJ2-2, reads EAGVAQSPRYKIIEKRQSVAFWCNPISGHATLYWYQQILGQGPKLLIQFQNNGVVDDSQLPKDRFSAERLKGVDSTLKIQPAKLEDSAVYLCASRIRNTGELFFGEGSRLTVL.

CDR3 nucleotide sequence: TGTGCCAGTCAGTTAGGATACACAGATACGCAGTATTTT. It yields the protein CASQLGYTDTQYF. The rearrangement uses TRBV19 and TRBJ2-3, with D hard to call. Germline V CDR1 and CDR2: LNHDA, SQIVND (reference sequence). The CDR3 runs 13 residues. V was trimmed by 8 bases and J by 2 bases, leaving 11 bases between them.

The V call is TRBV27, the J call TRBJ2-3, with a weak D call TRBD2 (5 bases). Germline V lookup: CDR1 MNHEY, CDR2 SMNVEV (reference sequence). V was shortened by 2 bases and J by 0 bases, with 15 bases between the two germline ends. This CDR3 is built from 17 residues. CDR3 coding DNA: TGTGCCAGCAGTTTAGCCACAGCGGTGACTAGCACAGATACGCAGTATTTT. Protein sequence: CASSLATAVTSTDTQYF.

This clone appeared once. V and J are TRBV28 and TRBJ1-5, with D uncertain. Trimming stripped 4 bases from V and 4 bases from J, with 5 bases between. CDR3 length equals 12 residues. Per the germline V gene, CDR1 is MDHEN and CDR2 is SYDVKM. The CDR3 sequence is CASSSGNQPQHF. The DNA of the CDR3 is TGTGCCAGCAGTTCGGGTAATCAGCCCCAGCATTTT.

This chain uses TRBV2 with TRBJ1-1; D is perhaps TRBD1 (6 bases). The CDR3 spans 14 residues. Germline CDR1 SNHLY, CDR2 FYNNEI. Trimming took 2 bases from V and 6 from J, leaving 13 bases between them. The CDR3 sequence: CASSELGQNSEAFF. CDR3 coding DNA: TGTGCCAGCAGTGAATTGGGACAAAACTCTGAAGCTTTCTTT.

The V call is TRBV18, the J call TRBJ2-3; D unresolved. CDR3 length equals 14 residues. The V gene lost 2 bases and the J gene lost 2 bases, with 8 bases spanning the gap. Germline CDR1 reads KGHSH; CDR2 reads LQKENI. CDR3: CASSPWADTDTQYF. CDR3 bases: TGTGCCAGCTCACCATGGGCAGACACAGATACGCAGTATTTT.

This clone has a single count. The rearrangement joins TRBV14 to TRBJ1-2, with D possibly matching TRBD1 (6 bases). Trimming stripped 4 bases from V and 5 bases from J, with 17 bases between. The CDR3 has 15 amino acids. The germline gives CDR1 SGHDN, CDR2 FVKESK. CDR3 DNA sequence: TGTGCCAGCAGCCCCAGTGGGACAAGCCTATATGGCTACACCTTC. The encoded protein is CASSPSGTSLYGYTF.

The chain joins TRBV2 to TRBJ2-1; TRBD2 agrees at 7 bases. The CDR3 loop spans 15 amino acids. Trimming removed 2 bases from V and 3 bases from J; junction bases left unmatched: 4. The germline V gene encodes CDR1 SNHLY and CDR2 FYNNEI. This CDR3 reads CASSELSGDYNEQFF. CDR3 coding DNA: TGTGCCAGCAGTGAACTGAGCGGGGACTACAATGAGCAGTTCTTC.

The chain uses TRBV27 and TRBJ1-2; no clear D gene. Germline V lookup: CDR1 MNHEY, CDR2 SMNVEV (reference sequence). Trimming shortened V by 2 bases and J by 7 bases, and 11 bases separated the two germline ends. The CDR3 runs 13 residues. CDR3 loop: CASSLSPRSGYTF. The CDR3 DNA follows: TGTGCCAGCAGTTTAAGCCCCAGGTCTGGCTACACCTTC.

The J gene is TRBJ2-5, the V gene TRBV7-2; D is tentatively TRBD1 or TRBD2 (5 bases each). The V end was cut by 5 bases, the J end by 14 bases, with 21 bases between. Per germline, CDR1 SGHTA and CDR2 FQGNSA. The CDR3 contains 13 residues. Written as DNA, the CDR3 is TGTGCCAGCAGCACCGGGGCGCCAACGGCGATATACTTC. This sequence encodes CASSTGAPTAIYF.

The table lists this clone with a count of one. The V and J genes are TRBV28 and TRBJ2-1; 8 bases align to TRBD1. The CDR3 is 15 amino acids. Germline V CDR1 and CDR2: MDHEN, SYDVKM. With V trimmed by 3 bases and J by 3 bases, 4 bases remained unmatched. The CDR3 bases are TGTGCCAGCAGTTTTTACAGGGGGGTCTACAATGAGCAGTTCTTC. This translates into CASSFYRGVYNEQFF.

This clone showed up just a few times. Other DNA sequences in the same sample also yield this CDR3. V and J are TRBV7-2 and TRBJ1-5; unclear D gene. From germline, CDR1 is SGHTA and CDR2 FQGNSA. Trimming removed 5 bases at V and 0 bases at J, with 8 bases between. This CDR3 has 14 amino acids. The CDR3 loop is CASSPTNSNQPQHF. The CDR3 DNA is TGTGCCAGCAGCCCGACAAATAGCAATCAGCCCCAGCATTTT.

CDR3 sequence: CASSQGGDSEAFF. CDR3 sequence (DNA): TGCGCCAGCAGCCAAGGCGGGGACAGTGAAGCTTTCTTT. The rearrangement links TRBV4-1 to TRBJ1-1; 7 nucleotides align to TRBD1. J lost 7 bases, V lost 1 base, and 3 bases had no gene match. Per germline, CDR1 MGHRA and CDR2 YSYEKL. The CDR3 spans 13 residues.

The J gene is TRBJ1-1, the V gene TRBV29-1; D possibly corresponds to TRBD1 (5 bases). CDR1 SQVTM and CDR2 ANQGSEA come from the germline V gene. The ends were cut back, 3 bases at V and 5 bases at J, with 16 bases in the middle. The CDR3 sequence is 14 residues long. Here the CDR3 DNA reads TGCAGCGTTGAGTCGGGGTGGGGGATGACTGAAGCTTTCTTT. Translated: CSVESGWGMTEAFF. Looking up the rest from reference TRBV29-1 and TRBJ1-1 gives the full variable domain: SAVISQKPSRDICQRGTSLTIQCQVDSQVTMMFWYRQQPGQSLTLIATANQGSEATYESGFVIDKFPISRPNLTFSTLTVSNMSPEDSSIYLCSVESGWGMTEAFFGQGTRLTVV.

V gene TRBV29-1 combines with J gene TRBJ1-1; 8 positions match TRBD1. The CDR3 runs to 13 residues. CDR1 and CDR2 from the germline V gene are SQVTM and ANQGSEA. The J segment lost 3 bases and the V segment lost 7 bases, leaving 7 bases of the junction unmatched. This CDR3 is CSAWTGSYTEAFF. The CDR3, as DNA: TGCAGCGCCTGGACAGGGAGTTACACTGAAGCTTTCTTT.

This chain's CDR3 is CASSQDSGIEQFF. The CDR3 DNA is TGCGCCAGCAGCCAAGATTCCGGAATAGAGCAGTTCTTC. This chain joins TRBV4-3 and TRBJ2-1; no definite D call. From germline, CDR1 is LGHNA and CDR2 YSLEER. The CDR3 contains 13 residues. The V and J ends lost 0 bases and 10 bases respectively, with 10 bases between them.

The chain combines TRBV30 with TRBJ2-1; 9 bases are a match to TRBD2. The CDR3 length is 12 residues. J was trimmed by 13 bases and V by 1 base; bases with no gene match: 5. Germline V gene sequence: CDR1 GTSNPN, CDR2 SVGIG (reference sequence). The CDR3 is CAWSGGRALQFF. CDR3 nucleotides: TGTGCCTGGAGTGGCGGGAGGGCCCTTCAGTTCTTC.

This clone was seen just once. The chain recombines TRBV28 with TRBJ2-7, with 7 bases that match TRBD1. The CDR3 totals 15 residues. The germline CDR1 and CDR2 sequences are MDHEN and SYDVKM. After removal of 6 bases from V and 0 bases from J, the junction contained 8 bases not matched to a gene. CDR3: CASRPPDRYSYEQYF. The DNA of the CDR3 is TGTGCCAGCAGGCCCCCGGACAGGTACTCCTACGAGCAGTACTTC.